The entry that follows covers one T cell receptor (beta chain) sequence. Its cognate antigen is unknown. This entry belongs to a study of cytomegalovirus exposure and HLA in healthy donors. The PCR made use of 60 Vbeta and 13 Jbeta primers. TCRdb's copy holds only in-frame clones and misses some; the assay was immunoSEQ multiplex PCR. The table for this sample gives 150,000 to 200,000 clones. Study-wide findings and caveats: Earlier analysis looked at TCR beta V segments, and most were productive about 90% or about 30% of the time. DRB1 showed the most TCR associations and HLA-C the fewest in a later analysis, as rates varied by HLA locus.

The specimen sequenced was PBMCs. This clonotype was sampled from a man aged 30 to 45 in good health and CMV-seronegative.

CDR3 protein: CASSKETGTTYEQYF. Here the CDR3 DNA reads TGTGCCAGCAGCAAAGAAACAGGTACTACCTACGAGCAGTACTTC. The rearrangement links TRBV11-3 to TRBJ2-7; D is perhaps TRBD1 (5 bases). Germline V gene sequence: CDR1 SGHNT, CDR2 YENEEA. V gave up 5 bases and J gave up 2 bases, with 16 bases separating them. The CDR3 sequence is 15 residues long.